The following is a T cell receptor beta chain sequence with its context. The record originates from a study of blood T cell repertoires in COVID-19. On the study more broadly: The United States, Italy and Spain provided the acute and convalescent COVID-19 samples. Sources were T cells, B-cell-depleted T cells, or PBMCs; the material itself was cDNA or gDNA.

The CDR3 loop spans 12 amino acids. V lost 4 bases and J lost 8, with 6 bases in between. CDR1 is KGHSH and CDR2 is LQKENI in the germline V gene. Original processing methods: Amplified reference gene primers provided the basis for estimating nucleated cell counts. Clones were sequenced by immunoSEQ multiplex PCR, and TCRdb holds only the in-frame ones, with some missing. The V and J calls and the clone size are those of that table, but D and trimming were determined from the DNA. The profile shows 150,000 to 200,000 clones, 85% to 90% of them singletons. The source is a man in his late teens or twenties with active or convalescent COVID-19. This sequence joins TRBV18 and TRBJ1-6; D gene unclear. Sequencing was done on a sample of peripheral blood. The CDR3 here is CASSLSYSPLHF. CDR3 in DNA: TGTGCCAGCTCACTTTCTTATTCACCCCTCCACTTT.